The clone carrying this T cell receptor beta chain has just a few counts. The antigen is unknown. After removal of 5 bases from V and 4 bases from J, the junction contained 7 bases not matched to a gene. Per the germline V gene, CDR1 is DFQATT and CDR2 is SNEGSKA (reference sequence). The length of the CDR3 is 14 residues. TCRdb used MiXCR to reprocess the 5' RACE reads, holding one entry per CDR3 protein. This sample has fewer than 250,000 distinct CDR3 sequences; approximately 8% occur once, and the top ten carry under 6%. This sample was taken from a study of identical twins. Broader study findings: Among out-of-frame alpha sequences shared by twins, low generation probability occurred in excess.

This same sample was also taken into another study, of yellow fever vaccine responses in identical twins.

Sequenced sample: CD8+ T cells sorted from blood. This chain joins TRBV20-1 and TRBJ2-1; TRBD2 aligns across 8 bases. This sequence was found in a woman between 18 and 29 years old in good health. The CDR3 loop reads CSASLVAGYNEQFF. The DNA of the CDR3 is TGCAGTGCTTCATTGGTAGCGGGGTACAATGAGCAGTTCTTC.